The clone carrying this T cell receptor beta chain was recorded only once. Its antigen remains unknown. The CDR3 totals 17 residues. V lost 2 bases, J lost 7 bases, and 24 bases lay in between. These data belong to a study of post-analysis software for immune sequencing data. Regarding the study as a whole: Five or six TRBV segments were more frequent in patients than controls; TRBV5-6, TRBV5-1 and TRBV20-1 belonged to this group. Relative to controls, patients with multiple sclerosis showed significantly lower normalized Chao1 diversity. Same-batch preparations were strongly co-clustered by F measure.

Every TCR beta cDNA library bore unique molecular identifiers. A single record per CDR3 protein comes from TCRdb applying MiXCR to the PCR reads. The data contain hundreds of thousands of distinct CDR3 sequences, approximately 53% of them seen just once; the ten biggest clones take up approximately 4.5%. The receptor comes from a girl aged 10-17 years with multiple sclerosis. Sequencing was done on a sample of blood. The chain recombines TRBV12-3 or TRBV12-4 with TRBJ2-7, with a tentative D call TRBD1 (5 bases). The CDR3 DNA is TGTGCCAGCAGTTTAAATGGGCAGACCCTTTGGGGCAATGAGCAGTACTTC. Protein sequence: CASSLNGQTLWGNEQYF.